A single sample is the source of the 2 T cell receptor beta chains below, sequenced in a study of OX40 agonist ivuxolimab in advanced cancers. TCRdb's table, derived via immunoSEQ multiplex PCR, lists solely in-frame clones and lacks some. The repertoire holds about 61,000 clones, with 91% as singletons. The sample here was CD4+ or CD8+ T cells sorted from blood, taken in a trial of the OX40 agonist ivuxolimab. The origin of the receptors is an adult with an advanced solid tumor such as melanoma, head and neck, liver or kidney cancer.

The J gene is TRBJ2-3, the V gene TRBV27, with D perhaps TRBD2 (7 bases). V was shortened by 1 base and J by 1 base, with 15 bases between the two germline ends. The germline V gene has CDR1 MNHEY and CDR2 SMNVEV (reference sequence). This CDR3 contains 17 residues. The CDR3 DNA is TGTGCCAGCAGTTTATTACGGGGGGCGATGGGCACAGATACGCAGTATTTT. Translating gives CASSLLRGAMGTDTQYF.

This clone was found once. J is TRBJ2-7 and V is TRBV9, with a weak D call TRBD1 (6 bases). This CDR3 contains 13 residues. V was pared by 3 bases and J by 1 base, with 8 bases between. The germline CDR1 and CDR2 sequences are SGDLS and YYNGEE. The DNA of the CDR3 is TGTGCCAGCAGCGCAGACAGGTCCTACGAGCAGTACTTC. Amino acid sequence: CASSADRSYEQYF.